This TCR beta chain appears in the sequencing data of a study of blood T cell repertoires in COVID-19. Overall study: The study drew acute and convalescent COVID-19 samples from the United States, Italy and Spain. Sources were T cells, B-cell-depleted T cells, or PBMCs; the material itself was cDNA or gDNA.

V lost 3 bases and J lost 4, with 17 bases in between. In germline, CDR1 is DFQATT, CDR2 SNEGSKA (reference sequence). The CDR3 runs to 15 residues. In the original analysis: Using reference gene primer amplification, nucleated cell counts were estimated. Profiling relied on immunoSEQ multiplex PCR, and the TCRdb table lists in-frame clones only, not all of them. V, J and clone size are taken as reported in that table, and D and trimming were inferred from the DNA itself. The sample carries roughly 97,000 clones, roughly 86% recorded once. This chain links TRBV20-1 with TRBJ2-3; D may be TRBD2 (6 bases). The material sequenced was peripheral blood. This TCR derives from a human donor in a cohort sampled during active COVID-19. CDR3 loop: CSASFGSWGADTQYF. The CDR3 nucleotides are TGCAGTGCTAGTTTCGGCAGCTGGGGGGCAGATACGCAGTATTTT.